The 19 T cell receptor beta chains presented below share a single source sample, sequenced in a study of T cells in Graves' hyperthyroidism and ophthalmopathy. Amplified regions were TCR beta CDR3 sequences from RNA transcripts. First-round RT-PCR targeting the TCR CDR3 was performed with the HTBI primer set. TCRdb independently ran MiXCR on the multiplex PCR reads; one entry per CDR3 protein. The repertoire holds around 480,000 distinct CDR3 sequences, with around an eighth as singletons. The sequencing sample was made of blood. The receptors come from a young woman with Graves' hyperthyroidism.

This clonotype was seen many times. This chain uses TRBV29-1 with TRBJ2-6, with D perhaps matching TRBD1 (5 bases). The V end was cut by 7 bases, the J end by 0 bases, with 13 bases between. CDR3 length equals 15 residues. In germline, CDR1 is SQVTM, CDR2 ANQGSEA. CDR3 loop: CSAGLGASGANVLTF. DNA for the CDR3: TGCAGCGCTGGGTTAGGGGCCTCTGGGGCCAACGTCCTGACTTTC.

This clonotype has a count of ten or more. The V gene is TRBV12-3 or TRBV12-4, the J gene TRBJ2-7, with 12 bases that match TRBD2. This CDR3 has 16 residues. V lost 4 bases, J lost 7 bases, and 11 bases stayed unmatched. CDR3 sequence reads: CASSSTRSGLAGEQYF. The CDR3, as DNA: TGTGCCAGCAGTTCCACCCGAAGCGGACTAGCGGGAGAGCAGTACTTC.

There are many counts of this clonotype. The V and J genes are TRBV30 and TRBJ1-2, with D perhaps TRBD1 (6 bases). This CDR3 has 13 amino acids. Germline V gene lookup returns CDR1 GTSNPN and CDR2 SVGIG (reference sequence). The V gene lost 0 bases and the J gene lost 6 bases, with 11 bases spanning the gap. Written as DNA, the CDR3 is TGTGCCTGGAGTGTAGGGGGAGGGGATGGCTACACCTTC. Protein: CAWSVGGGDGYTF.

This clonotype occurred many times. The chain links TRBV19 to TRBJ1-1; weak D call: TRBD1 (5 bases). Trimming pared 7 bases from V and 0 bases from J, leaving 12 bases between. CDR1 is LNHDA and CDR2 is SQIVND in the germline V gene (reference sequence). CDR3 length: 14 amino acids. As DNA, the CDR3 is TGTGCCAGTATGCGACAGACCATGAACACTGAAGCTTTCTTT. Its translation: CASMRQTMNTEAFF.

This clonotype was seen a handful of times. The J gene is TRBJ2-3, the V gene TRBV20-1; 8 positions agree with TRBD2. The CDR3 is 16 amino acids. CDR1 is DFQATT, CDR2 SNEGSKA, per germline (reference sequence). The trim removed 6 bases at V and 2 bases at J, leaving 13 bases unmatched. This CDR3 is CSAFSGPTSATDTQYF. The CDR3 region has the DNA TGCAGTGCGTTCAGCGGTCCGACTAGCGCCACAGATACGCAGTATTTT.

V usage is TRBV9 and J usage is TRBJ2-4; maybe TRBD2 (7 bases). V dropped 3 bases and J dropped 0 bases, with 22 bases sitting between them. The germline V gene has CDR1 SGDLS and CDR2 YYNGEE. The CDR3 sequence is 19 residues long. CDR3 bases: TGTGCCAGCAGCGAGGGGGGACCTTCACTAGCGCCAGCCAAAAACATTCAGTACTTC. This encodes CASSEGGPSLAPAKNIQYF.

This clonotype was observed a handful of times. V usage is TRBV15 and J usage is TRBJ2-1, with D perhaps matching TRBD1 (5 bases). With 0 bases removed from V and 10 bases from J, the gap between germline ends came to 13 bases. Looked up from germline, CDR1 is LNHNV and CDR2 is YYDKDF (reference sequence). The CDR3 covers 14 residues. The CDR3, as DNA: TGTGCCACCAGCAGAGATTCCGCAGGGTACGAGCAGTTCTTC. It is translated as CATSRDSAGYEQFF.

This clonotype appeared a single time. The rearrangement links TRBV11-2 to TRBJ2-1, with 11 bases lining up with TRBD2. J was trimmed by 7 bases and V by 5 bases; bases with no gene match: 10. The germline V gene encodes CDR1 SGHAT and CDR2 FQNNGV. The CDR3 has 16 amino acids. The CDR3 loop is CASSPLTSGSRNEQFF. For the CDR3, the DNA is TGTGCCAGCAGCCCCCTTACTAGCGGGAGTAGGAATGAGCAGTTCTTC.

This clonotype was detected many times. The rearrangement links TRBV5-1 to TRBJ2-5, with D perhaps assigned TRBD1 or TRBD2 (6 bases each). The CDR3 runs to 15 residues. CDR1 and CDR2 from the germline V gene are SGHRS and YFSETQ. V was trimmed by 4 bases and J by 2 bases, leaving 15 bases between them. CDR3 in amino acids: CASSLQQGLQETQYF. The CDR3 DNA reads TGCGCCAGCAGCCTACAACAGGGACTTCAAGAGACCCAGTACTTC.

This clonotype has a count of ten or more. This chain joins TRBV3-1 and TRBJ2-7, with a possible D match to TRBD1 (5 bases). Germline V CDR1 and CDR2: LGHDT, YNNKEL (reference sequence). The CDR3 totals 13 residues. V shed 0 bases and J shed 6 bases, with 9 bases lying between them. CDR3 DNA sequence: TGTGCCAGCAGCCAAGAAGGGGTGCGCGAGCAGTACTTC. Amino acid sequence: CASSQEGVREQYF.

At least ten counts were recorded for this clonotype. V and J are TRBV2 and TRBJ1-2; D is possibly TRBD1 (6 bases). The ends were cut back, 3 bases at V and 13 bases at J, with 15 bases in the middle. The germline V gene encodes CDR1 SNHLY and CDR2 FYNNEI. The CDR3 sequence is 12 residues long. The DNA of the CDR3 is TGTGCCAGCAGTGACTCCGGGGGCGTGTGCACCTTC. Protein sequence: CASSDSGGVCTF.

This clonotype was found a few times. This chain links TRBV9 with TRBJ1-6; D possibly corresponds to TRBD1 (5 bases). The CDR3 has 14 amino acids. Germline values: CDR1 SGDLS, CDR2 YYNGEE. The V end was cut by 4 bases, the J end by 10 bases, with 15 bases between. The DNA for the CDR3 is TGTGCCAGCAGCCCCCCGGGGGGAGGCTCACCCCTCCACTTT. Translation gives CASSPPGGGSPLHF.

The table lists this clonotype with many counts. The V and J genes are TRBV5-8 and TRBJ1-4, with 7 nucleotides matching TRBD1. This CDR3 contains 14 residues. Trimming at V came to 1 base and at J to 7 bases, leaving 4 bases not matched to a gene. Germline V gives CDR1 SGHTS, CDR2 YDEGEE. For the CDR3, the DNA is TGTGCCAGCAGCTTGCGGACAGGTGGTGAAAAACTGTTTTTT. It yields the protein CASSLRTGGEKLFF.

In this sample, this clonotype turned up many times. V gene TRBV11-2 combines with J gene TRBJ2-7, with D perhaps matching TRBD1 or TRBD2 (5 bases each). Germline CDR1 is SGHAT and CDR2 is FQNNGV. V lost 0 bases, J lost 5 bases, and 11 bases lay in between. The CDR3 is 14 residues long. This CDR3 reads CASSLDRGEDEQYV. The CDR3 DNA is TGTGCCAGCAGCTTAGATCGGGGCGAGGACGAGCAGTACGTC.

The table lists this clonotype with many counts. The chain is built from TRBV15 and TRBJ1-1; D unresolved. The V end was cut by 0 bases, the J end by 4 bases, with 9 bases between. The CDR3 spans 14 residues. The germline V gene has CDR1 LNHNV and CDR2 YYDKDF (reference sequence). The CDR3 sequence is CATSRDRLGTEAFF. For the CDR3, the DNA is TGTGCCACCAGCAGAGATAGGCTGGGCACTGAAGCTTTCTTT.

The table lists this clonotype with a few counts. A much larger clone differs by one base, so this may be a read error. V gene TRBV28 combines with J gene TRBJ1-3; D ambiguous. This CDR3 is built from 15 residues. Germline V gene lookup returns CDR1 MDHEN and CDR2 SYDVKM. V lost 5 bases, J lost 0 bases, and 11 bases lay in between. The CDR3: CASSPSADSGNTIYF. DNA for the CDR3: TGTGCCAGCAGTCCCTCGGCAGACTCTGGAAACACCATATATTTT.

This clonotype was seen many times. J is TRBJ2-7 and V is TRBV7-9; D uncertain. The CDR3 consists of 15 residues. CDR1 is SEHNR and CDR2 is FQNEAQ in the germline V gene (reference sequence). V was cut by 5 bases and J by 2 bases, with 16 bases left in between. The CDR3 loop reads CASSPAAELTYEQYF. As DNA, the CDR3 is TGTGCCAGCAGCCCAGCTGCGGAGTTGACCTACGAGCAGTACTTC.

The sample holds many counts of this clonotype. CDR3 protein: CASSLGTSGTQETQYF. CDR3 nucleotide sequence: TGTGCCAGCAGCTTAGGGACTAGCGGAACCCAAGAGACCCAGTACTTC. The chain links TRBV7-3 to TRBJ2-5; the match to TRBD2 covers 11 bases. The V segment lost 2 bases and the J segment 1 base; nucleotides outside the gene matches: 3. Germline lookup yields CDR1 SGHTA and CDR2 FQGTGA. The CDR3 runs to 16 residues.

Comment on this clonotype: This may come from a read error, since a much larger clone is one base off. This sequence joins TRBV14 and TRBJ1-1; tentative D call: TRBD1 (6 bases). The CDR3 length is 14 residues. The germline CDR1 and CDR2 sequences are SGHDN and FVKESK. The DNA of the CDR3 is TGTGCCAGCAGCCAATACCCCGGGGGCACTGAAGCTTACTTT. It translates to CASSQYPGGTEAYF.